These T cell receptor beta chains were read from a single sample in a study of shared clonotypes between healthy human individuals. Profiling relied on immunoSEQ multiplex PCR, and the TCRdb table lists in-frame clones only, not all of them. The table lists about 1.5 million clones, 96% of them singletons. Sequencing was carried out using naive CD4+ T cells sorted from blood. The receptors stem from a man aged 25 to 40 in good health. Each CDR3 is given with its conserved first and last residue. The D gene is left open where the match is weak. Some rows mark clone size as missing; the rest say once, few, many or name a class of expanded clone.

abundance	v_gene	d_gene	len	j_gene	CDR3aa	CDR3nt
-	TRBV5-4	-	15	TRBJ1-2	CASSLRTLTNYGYTF	TGTGCCAGCAGCTTACGGACGCTTACAAACTATGGCTACACCTTC
once	TRBV18	TRBD1	13	TRBJ2-2	CASSQGEGGELFF	TGTGCCAGCTCGCAGGGGGAAGGCGGGGAGCTGTTTTTT
-	TRBV6-1	TRBD2	15	TRBJ2-1	CATPLRREFNNEQFF	TGTGCCACCCCCTTAAGGCGGGAGTTCAACAATGAGCAGTTCTTC
-	TRBV29-1	-	13	TRBJ1-1	CSSRDTMNTEAFF	TGCAGCTCGAGAGACACAATGAACACTGAAGCTTTCTTT
few	TRBV6-1	TRBD1	14	TRBJ1-1	CASSLGQGITEAFF	TGTGCCAGCAGCCTCGGACAGGGGATAACTGAAGCTTTCTTT
-	TRBV28	-	14	TRBJ1-2	CASSLVGVYYGYTF	TGTGCCAGCAGTCTGGTGGGGGTTTACTATGGCTACACCTTC
-	TRBV27	TRBD1	15	TRBJ2-7	CASSSPGQGDYEQYF	TGTGCCAGCAGTTCCCCAGGACAGGGGGACTACGAGCAGTACTTC
-	TRBV9	-	18	TRBJ2-1	CASSVIGRTPASDNEQFF	TGTGCCAGCAGCGTAATTGGCCGCACGCCTGCGAGCGACAATGAGCAGTTCTTC
-	TRBV6-5	-	15	TRBJ2-7	CASSLGLEVGYEQYF	TGTGCCAGCAGTTTAGGGTTGGAGGTGGGATACGAGCAGTACTTC
-	TRBV7-9	-	10	TRBJ1-3	CASKGDTIYF	TGTGCAAGCAAAGGGGACACCATATATTTT
-	TRBV18	-	16	TRBJ1-2	CASSPTGPVGENGYTF	TGTGCCAGCTCACCGACCGGTCCAGTAGGGGAAAATGGCTACACCTTC
-	TRBV5-1	-	16	TRBJ2-7	CASSLDPQEISYEQYF	TGCGCCAGCAGCTTGGATCCCCAGGAGATTTCCTACGAGCAGTACTTC
-	TRBV6-1	-	14	TRBJ2-7	CASVSGTVNHEQYF	TGTGCCAGCGTATCCGGGACGGTGAACCACGAGCAGTACTTC
-	TRBV5-6	-	11	TRBJ2-3	CASSLTDTQYF	TGTGCCAGCAGCTTGACAGATACGCAGTATTTT
-	TRBV5-8	-	13	TRBJ1-1	CASSLDANTEAFF	TGTGCCAGCAGCTTGGACGCGAACACTGAAGCTTTCTTT
-	TRBV7-9	-	15	TRBJ1-3	CASSTLLGSGNTIYF	TGTGCCAGCAGCACCCTGTTAGGGTCTGGAAACACCATATATTTT
-	TRBV28	-	16	TRBJ2-1	CASSLWATPSYNEQFF	TGTGCCAGCAGTTTGTGGGCGACCCCCTCCTACAATGAGCAGTTCTTC
once	TRBV5-4	TRBD1	13	TRBJ2-5	CASSPGGLETQYF	TGTGCCAGCAGCCCAGGGGGCCTGGAGACCCAGTACTTC
-	TRBV9	-	15	TRBJ1-2	CASSVGLQGWYGYTF	TGTGCCAGCAGCGTAGGGTTACAGGGTTGGTATGGCTACACCTTC
-	TRBV6-1	TRBD1	15	TRBJ2-7	CASSEGPGQVFEQYF	TGTGCCAGCAGTGAGGGACCGGGACAGGTGTTCGAGCAGTACTTC
-	TRBV7-3	-	13	TRBJ2-7	CASSLTFGNEQYF	TGTGCCAGCAGCTTAACGTTTGGAAATGAGCAGTACTTC
-	TRBV28	TRBD2	15	TRBJ2-5	CASSPSGTNYVTQYF	TGTGCCAGCAGTCCCTCCGGGACTAATTATGTGACCCAGTACTTC
-	TRBV10-1	-	13	TRBJ2-1	CASSVKRGNEQFF	TGCGCCAGCAGTGTGAAACGGGGGAATGAGCAGTTCTTC
-	TRBV7-8	-	13	TRBJ1-1	CASSFRLQNEAFF	TGTGCCAGCAGCTTCCGCTTACAGAATGAAGCTTTCTTT
-	TRBV2	TRBD1	15	TRBJ1-5	CASSGYGTANQPQHF	TGTGCCAGCAGTGGCTACGGGACAGCAAATCAGCCCCAGCATTTT
-	TRBV7-8	-	14	TRBJ2-7	CASSRGLGSYEQYF	TGTGCCAGCAGCCGGGGTTTGGGGAGCTACGAGCAGTACTTC
once	TRBV10-3	TRBD1	16	TRBJ2-1	CAITSGQGADYNEQFF	TGTGCCATCACATCTGGACAGGGGGCCGATTACAATGAGCAGTTCTTC
-	TRBV5-8	-	13	TRBJ1-2	CASSLRGGYGYTF	TGTGCCAGCAGCTTGAGGGGTGGCTATGGCTACACCTTC
-	TRBV5-4	-	13	TRBJ2-5	CASSLGGRETQYF	TGTGCCAGCAGCTTGGGGGGGCGCGAGACCCAGTACTTC
-	TRBV7-2	-	14	TRBJ1-2	CASSIPTVPYGYTF	TGTGCCAGCAGCATACCGACAGTTCCCTATGGCTACACCTTC
-	TRBV5-1	-	14	TRBJ1-4	CASRQTVEKEKLFF	TGCGCCAGCAGACAGACAGTCGAGAAAGAAAAACTGTTTTTT
once	TRBV6-1	-	11	TRBJ2-5	CASTGEETQYF	TGTGCCAGCACAGGGGAAGAGACCCAGTACTTC
-	TRBV5-4	-	13	TRBJ1-5	CASSPGGGQPQHF	TGTGCCAGCAGCCCGGGGGGCGGGCAGCCCCAGCATTTT
-	TRBV9	-	17	TRBJ2-7	CASSVRVAEVKGAEQYF	TGTGCCAGCAGCGTACGAGTAGCGGAAGTCAAAGGGGCCGAGCAGTACTTC
-	TRBV5-1	TRBD2	18	TRBJ2-3	CASSLEGGLAGPLYTQYF	TGCGCCAGCAGCTTGGAAGGGGGACTAGCGGGCCCTCTATATACGCAGTATTTT
-	TRBV6-6	TRBD1	14	TRBJ2-7	CASSSRDRFYERYF	TGTGCCAGCAGTTCACGGGACAGGTTTTACGAGCGGTACTTC
-	TRBV9	-	15	TRBJ1-2	CASSVGKGYFYGYTF	TGTGCCAGCAGCGTAGGAAAAGGTTATTTCTATGGCTACACCTTC
-	TRBV5-1	TRBD2	17	TRBJ2-7	CASGGENSGTLRQEQYF	TGCGCCAGCGGAGGAGAAAATAGCGGGACCCTCCGACAAGAGCAGTACTTC